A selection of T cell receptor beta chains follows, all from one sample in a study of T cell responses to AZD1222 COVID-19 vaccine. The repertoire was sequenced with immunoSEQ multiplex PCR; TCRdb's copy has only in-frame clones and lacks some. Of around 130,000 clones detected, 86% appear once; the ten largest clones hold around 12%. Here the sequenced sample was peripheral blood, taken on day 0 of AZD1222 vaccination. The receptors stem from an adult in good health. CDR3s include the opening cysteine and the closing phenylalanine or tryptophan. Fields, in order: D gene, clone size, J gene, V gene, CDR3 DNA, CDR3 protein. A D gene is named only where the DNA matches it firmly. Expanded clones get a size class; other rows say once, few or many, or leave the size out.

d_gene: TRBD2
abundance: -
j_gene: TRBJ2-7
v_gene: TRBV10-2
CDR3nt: TGCGCCAGCAGTACGCAGACTAGCGGGATTCCGCGGGGTCTCGAGCAGTACTTC
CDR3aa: CASSTQTSGIPRGLEQYF

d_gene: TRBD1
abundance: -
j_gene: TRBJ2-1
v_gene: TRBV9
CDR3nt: TGTGCCAGCAGCCCCCTCCCGACAGGGGGGAATGAGCAGTTCTTC
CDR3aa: CASSPLPTGGNEQFF

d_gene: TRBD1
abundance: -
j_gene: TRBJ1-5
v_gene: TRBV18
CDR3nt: TGTGCCAGCTCACTGGGACAGGGGTATCAGCCCCAGCATTTT
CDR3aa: CASSLGQGYQPQHF

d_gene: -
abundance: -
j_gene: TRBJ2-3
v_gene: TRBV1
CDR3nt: TGCACCAGCAGCCAAGATCGGCTAGCGGGGGGCGTAGATACGCAGTATTTT
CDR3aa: CTSSQDRLAGGVDTQYF

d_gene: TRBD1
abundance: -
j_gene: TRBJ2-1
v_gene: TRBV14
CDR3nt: TGTGCCAGCAGCCAAGGGGACAGGGCGGATGAGCAGTTCTTC
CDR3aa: CASSQGDRADEQFF

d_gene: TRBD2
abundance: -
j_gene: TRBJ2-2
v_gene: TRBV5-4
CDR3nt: TGTGCCAGCAGCCCGGGACTAGCGGGGGTCGGGGAGCTGTTTTTT
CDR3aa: CASSPGLAGVGELFF

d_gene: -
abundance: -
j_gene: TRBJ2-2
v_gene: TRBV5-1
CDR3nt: TGCGCCAGTATTCTCCAGGGTGGGACCGGGGAGCTGTTTTTT
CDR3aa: CASILQGGTGELFF

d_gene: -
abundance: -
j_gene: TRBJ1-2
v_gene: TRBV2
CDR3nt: TGTGCCAGCACCCCTTCATGGGGGTTGAGTGGGTACACCTTC
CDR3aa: CASTPSWGLSGYTF

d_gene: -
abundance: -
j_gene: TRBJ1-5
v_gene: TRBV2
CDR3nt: TGTGCCAGCAGTCTCGCGGGGACGAGTTTTAGCAATCAGCCCCAGCATTTT
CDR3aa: CASSLAGTSFSNQPQHF

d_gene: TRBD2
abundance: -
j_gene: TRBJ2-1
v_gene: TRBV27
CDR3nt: TGTGCCAGCCATTCCCGGGCGGGGGACTCCTACAATGAGCAGTTCTTC
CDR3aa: CASHSRAGDSYNEQFF

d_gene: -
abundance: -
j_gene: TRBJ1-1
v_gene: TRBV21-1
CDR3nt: TGTGCCAGCAGCACCGAGACAGGGGTGAACACTGAAGCTTTCTTT
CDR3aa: CASSTETGVNTEAFF

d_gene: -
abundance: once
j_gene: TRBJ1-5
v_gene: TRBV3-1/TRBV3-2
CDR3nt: TGTGCCAGCAGCCAAGAAGTTGGTAGCAATCAGCCCCAGCATTTT
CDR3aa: CASSQEVGSNQPQHF

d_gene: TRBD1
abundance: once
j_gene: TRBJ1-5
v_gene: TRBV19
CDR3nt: TGTGCCAGTAGTCCTCGACAGGGGGAACAGCCCCAGCATTTT
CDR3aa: CASSPRQGEQPQHF

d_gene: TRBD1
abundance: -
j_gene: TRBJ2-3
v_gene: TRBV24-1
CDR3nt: TGTGCCACCAGTGACCCCGACAGGGTCACAGATACGCAGTATTTT
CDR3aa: CATSDPDRVTDTQYF

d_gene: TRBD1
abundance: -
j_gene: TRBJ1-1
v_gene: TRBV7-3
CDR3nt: TGTGCCAGCAGTCCCAGGGGGCTCAACACTGAAGCTTTCTTT
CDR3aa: CASSPRGLNTEAFF

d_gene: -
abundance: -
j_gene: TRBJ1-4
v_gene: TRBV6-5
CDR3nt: TGTGCCAGCGGAGGGGGGCAACAGGAAAAACTGTTTTTT
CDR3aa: CASGGGQQEKLFF

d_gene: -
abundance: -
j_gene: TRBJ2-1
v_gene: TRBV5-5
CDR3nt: TGTGCCAGCAGCTTGGGGCTAGCCGGGAATGAGCAGTTCTTC
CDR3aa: CASSLGLAGNEQFF

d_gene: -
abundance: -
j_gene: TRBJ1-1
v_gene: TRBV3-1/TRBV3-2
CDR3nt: TGTGCCAGCAGTGTCAGAAACATGAACACTGAAGCTTTCTTT
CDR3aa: CASSVRNMNTEAFF

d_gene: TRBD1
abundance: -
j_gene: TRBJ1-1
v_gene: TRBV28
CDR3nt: TGTGCTTCCCAGTCGGCAGGGGGCATCACTGAAGCTTTCTTT
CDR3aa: CASQSAGGITEAFF

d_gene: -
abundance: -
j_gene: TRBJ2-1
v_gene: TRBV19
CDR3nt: TGTGCCAGTAGTATGAGTCTCGCGGGCGATGAGCAGTTCTTC
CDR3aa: CASSMSLAGDEQFF

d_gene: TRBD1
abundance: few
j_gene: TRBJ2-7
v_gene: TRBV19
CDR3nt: TGTGCCAGTAGTATAACCGGGACAGGGGGCAACGAGCAGTACTTC
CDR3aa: CASSITGTGGNEQYF

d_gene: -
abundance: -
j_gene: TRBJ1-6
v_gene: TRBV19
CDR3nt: TGTGCCAGTAGTCCTAGGGTGGTTGAGCCACCCCTCCACTTT
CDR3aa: CASSPRVVEPPLHF

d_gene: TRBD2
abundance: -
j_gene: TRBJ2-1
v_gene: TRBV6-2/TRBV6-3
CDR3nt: TGTGCCAGCAGTCTACTAGCGGGAGGGCCTAATGAGCAGTTCTTC
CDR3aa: CASSLLAGGPNEQFF

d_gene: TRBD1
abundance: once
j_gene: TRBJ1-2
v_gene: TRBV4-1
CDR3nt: TGCGCCAGCAGCTCACGAAGGACAGGGGTTAGCTATGGCTACACCTTC
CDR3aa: CASSSRRTGVSYGYTF

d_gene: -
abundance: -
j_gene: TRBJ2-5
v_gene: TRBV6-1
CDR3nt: TGTGCCAGCAGTGAAATGGTACCGGGCGTTGGGACCCAGTACTTC
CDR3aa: CASSEMVPGVGTQYF

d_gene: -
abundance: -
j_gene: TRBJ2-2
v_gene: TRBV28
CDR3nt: TGTGCCAGCAGCTCCTATGTGGAGGGGCGAAACACCGGGGAGCTGTTTTTT
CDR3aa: CASSSYVEGRNTGELFF

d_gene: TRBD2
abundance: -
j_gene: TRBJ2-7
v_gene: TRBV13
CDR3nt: TGTGCCAGCAGCCCCCCCGGACTAGCGGGAGGACGCACCTACGAGCAGTACTTC
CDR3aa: CASSPPGLAGGRTYEQYF

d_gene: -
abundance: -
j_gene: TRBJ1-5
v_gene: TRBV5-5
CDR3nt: TGTGCCAGCAGCCCGTTGAGTGATCAGCCCCAGCATTTT
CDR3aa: CASSPLSDQPQHF

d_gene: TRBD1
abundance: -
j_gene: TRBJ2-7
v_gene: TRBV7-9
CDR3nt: TGTGCCACCTACAGGGGGACCTCCTACGAGCAGTACTTC
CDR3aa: CATYRGTSYEQYF

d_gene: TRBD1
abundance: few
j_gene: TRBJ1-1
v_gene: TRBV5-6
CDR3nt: TGTGCCAGCAGGGACAGGCAGAACACTGAAGCTTTCTTT
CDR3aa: CASRDRQNTEAFF

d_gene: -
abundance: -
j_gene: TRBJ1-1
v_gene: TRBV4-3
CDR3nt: TGCGCCAGCAGCCAAGGGGAGCGGACCACTGAAGCTTTCTTT
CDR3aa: CASSQGERTTEAFF

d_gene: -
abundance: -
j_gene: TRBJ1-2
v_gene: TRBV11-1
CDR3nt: TGTGCCAGCAGCGGTCGCAGGGAAAGTGGCTACACCTTC
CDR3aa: CASSGRRESGYTF

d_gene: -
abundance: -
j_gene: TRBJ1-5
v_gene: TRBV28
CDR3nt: TGTGCCAGCACTTTAGGGGTGGGTAATCAGCCCCAGCATTTT
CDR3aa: CASTLGVGNQPQHF

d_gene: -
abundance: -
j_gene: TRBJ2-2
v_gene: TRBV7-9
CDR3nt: TGTGCCAGCAGCCAGACAGAGGGGGCCGGGGAGCTGTTTTTT
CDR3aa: CASSQTEGAGELFF

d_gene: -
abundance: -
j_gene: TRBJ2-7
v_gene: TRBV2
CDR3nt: TGTGCCAGCTTGGGCAGGGGATACCCCTACGAGCAGTACTTC
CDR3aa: CASLGRGYPYEQYF

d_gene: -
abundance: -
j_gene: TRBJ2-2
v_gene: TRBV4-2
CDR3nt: TGTGCCAGCAGCCAAGTTTCGGCTAGCCGAAACACCGGGGAGCTGTTTTTT
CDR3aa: CASSQVSASRNTGELFF

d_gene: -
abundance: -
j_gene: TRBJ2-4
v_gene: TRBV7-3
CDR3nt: TGTGCCAGCAGCTTAAATAGCGAAAACATTCAGTACTTC
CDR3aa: CASSLNSENIQYF

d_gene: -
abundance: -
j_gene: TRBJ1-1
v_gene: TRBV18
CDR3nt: TGTGCCAGCTCACCGAGGGGGGCATCTGAAGCTTTCTTT
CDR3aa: CASSPRGASEAFF

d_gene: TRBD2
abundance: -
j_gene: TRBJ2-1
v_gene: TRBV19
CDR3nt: TGTGCCAGTAGGAGACCGGGACTAGCGGATGGGAGCTCCTACAATGAGCAGTTCTTC
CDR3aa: CASRRPGLADGSSYNEQFF

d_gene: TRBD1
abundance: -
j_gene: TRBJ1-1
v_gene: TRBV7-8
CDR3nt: TGTGCCAGCAGCTCCCAACAGGGGGCGAACACTGAAGCTTTCTTT
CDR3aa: CASSSQQGANTEAFF

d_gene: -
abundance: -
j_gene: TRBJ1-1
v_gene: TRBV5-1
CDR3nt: TGCGCCAGCAGCTTAACGGGGGACCACCCTGAAGCTTTCTTT
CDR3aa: CASSLTGDHPEAFF

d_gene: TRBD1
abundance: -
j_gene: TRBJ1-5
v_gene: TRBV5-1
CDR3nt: TGCGCCAGCAGCCCCGGACAGGGCGGCAATCAGCCCCAGCATTTT
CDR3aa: CASSPGQGGNQPQHF

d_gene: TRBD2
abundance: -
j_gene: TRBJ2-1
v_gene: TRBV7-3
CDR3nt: TGTGCCAGCAGCTTAAGCGGGAGCTCCTACAATGAGCAGTTCTTC
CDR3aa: CASSLSGSSYNEQFF

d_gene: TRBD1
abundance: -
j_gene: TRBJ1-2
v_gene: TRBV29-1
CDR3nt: TGCAGCGTTACGGACAGGGGGCAAGTTGGCTACACCTTC
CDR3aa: CSVTDRGQVGYTF